This T cell receptor (beta chain) was sequenced during a study of blood T cells in healthy people across ages. Study-wide context: T cells yielded about one barcoded beta molecule per two cells through template switching. Findings and caveats of the study: Nothing was known about donor CMV status, and this possibly confounded expanded clonotype changes.

This clonotype has a single count. Its antigen is still unknown. Losses at the gene ends were 5 bases for V and 5 bases for J; bases not matched to a gene: 4. This CDR3 has 13 amino acids. Alongside a J-beta primer mix, a sample-barcoded 5' primer served in a second PCR lasting about 7 to 11 cycles. TCRdb itself ran the 5' RACE reads through MiXCR, one entry per CDR3 protein. The table records approximately 810,000 distinct CDR3 sequences, more than 25% of them present only once. Peripheral blood samples of 9 to 10 milliliters were drawn from each donor. The authors isolated at least 6 million PBMCs per sample.

This clonotype originated in a woman older than 75 in good health. V gene TRBV12-3 or TRBV12-4 combines with J gene TRBJ2-3, with 7 bases aligning to TRBD2. What was sequenced was blood. The CDR3 reads CASSAGRGDTQYF. The CDR3 nucleotides read TGTGCCAGCAGTGCAGGGAGGGGAGATACGCAGTATTTT.